This T cell receptor beta chain stems from a study of cytomegalovirus exposure and HLA in healthy donors. To note about this clone: Its target is unknown.

The PCR had 60 Vbeta and 13 Jbeta primers. The table came from immunoSEQ multiplex PCR; TCRdb's copy has only in-frame clones and leaves some out. The sample lists about 180,000 clones; around 79% were seen once. Healthy individuals who donated bone marrow served as the donors. Notes on the study in general: Differences between HLA loci emerged in a later analysis of TCR association rates, with DRB1 most and HLA-C fewest. In an earlier analysis, in some 600 donors, most V segments appeared productive either ~90% or ~30% of the time. An analysis that came later showed most CMV-associated TCR beta chains appearing HLA-restricted.

Germline V gene lookup returns CDR1 SGDLS and CDR2 YYNGEE. The CDR3 contains 13 residues. Between the trimmed V and J ends, which lost 4 bases and 8 bases, there was a span of 13 bases. The sequencing input was PBMCs. The receptor was isolated from a woman in her thirties or forties in good health and CMV-seronegative. The chain is built from TRBV9 and TRBJ2-1; D gene ambiguous. The CDR3 spells CASSSNRVDEQFF. The CDR3, as DNA: TGTGCCAGCAGCTCGAACCGGGTCGATGAGCAGTTCTTC.